The 32 T cell receptor beta chains reported below all come from one sample, sequenced in a study of CD8 T cells in cerebrospinal fluid in Alzheimer's disease. Following a re-call of the 10x single-cell sequencing reads, TCRdb has one entry per CDR3 protein and lacks DNA. The data show over a thousand distinct CDR3 sequences, and the top ten clones hold 8%. Input material: cerebrospinal fluid. These receptors were taken from a human donor in good health.

By frequency, this clonotype is medium-sized. The chain employs TRBV13 and TRBJ2-5; TCRdb's D call of TRBD2 is untestable without DNA. CDR3 size: 16 residues. Germline loops: CDR1 PRHDT, CDR2 FYEKMQ (reference sequence). The CDR3 protein is CASSSRSASGQETQYF.

This clonotype is identified as large from frequency. This sequence joins TRBV7-2 and TRBJ1-3. The CDR3 runs to 15 residues. Per the germline V gene, CDR1 is SGHTA and CDR2 is FQGNSA. The CDR3: CASSFYSTTGNTIYF.

Considering frequency, this clonotype is medium-sized. The chain combines TRBV11-2 with TRBJ2-1. The germline gives CDR1 SGHAT, CDR2 FQNNGV. The CDR3 has 14 residues. CDR3 loop: CASSLVDGGFEQFF.

This clonotype is large by frequency. The chain couples TRBV5-1 to TRBJ1-4. The CDR3 has 14 residues. Germline CDR1 SGHRS, CDR2 YFSETQ. The CDR3 region is CASSQTVYNEKLFF.

This clonotype is labeled medium-sized based on frequency. The rearrangement uses TRBV6-2 or TRBV6-3 and TRBJ1-2. Germline CDR1 MNHEY, CDR2 SVGEGT. The CDR3 length is 12 residues. The CDR3 region is CASRHLKDGYTF.

Its frequency marks this clonotype as medium-sized (0.01 to 0.1%). The J gene is TRBJ1-3, the V gene TRBV30. Germline CDR1 reads GTSNPN; CDR2 reads SVGIG (reference sequence). There are 16 residues in the CDR3. CDR3 sequence: CAWRGQGFPSGNTIYF. Combining the CDR3 with reference TRBV30 and TRBJ1-3 gives the whole variable domain SQTIHQWPATLVQPVGSPLSLECTVEGTSNPNLYWYRQAAGRGLQLLFYSVGIGQISSEVPQNLSASRPQDRQFILSSKKLLLSDSGFYLCAWRGQGFPSGNTIYFGEGSWLTVV.

This clonotype is labeled medium-sized (0.01 to 0.1%) based on frequency. The gene calls are TRBV27 and TRBJ2-1; with no DNA, the TCRdb D assignment of TRBD1 cannot be verified. Germline CDR1 MNHEY, CDR2 SMNVEV (reference sequence). The CDR3 runs to 17 residues. This CDR3 is CASSFYSGQWRNNEQFF.

This clonotype is deemed medium-sized by its frequency. The chain recombines TRBV5-5 with TRBJ1-4; TCRdb returns TRBD1, unconfirmable since there is no DNA. The CDR3 is 16 amino acids. Germline CDR1 SGHKS, CDR2 YYEKEE (reference sequence). CDR3 sequence: CASSLALDRPNEKLFF.

This clonotype is deemed medium-sized by its frequency. The chain has TRBV12-3 or TRBV12-4 and TRBJ2-5; TCRdb's D call of TRBD1 is untestable without DNA. The CDR3 totals 11 residues. The CDR3 here is CASSTGETQYF.

In terms of frequency, this clonotype is large. This chain uses TRBV9 with TRBJ2-2; no DNA is available, so the TRBD1 call from TCRdb remains unchecked. In germline, CDR1 is SGDLS, CDR2 YYNGEE. This CDR3 has 13 residues. CDR3 sequence: CASKSGLTGELFF.

Its frequency marks this clonotype as medium-sized (0.01 to 0.1%). The rearrangement joins TRBV14 to TRBJ2-7. From germline, CDR1 is SGHDN and CDR2 FVKESK. The CDR3 loop spans 14 amino acids. The CDR3 reads CASSRQGATYEQYF.

This clonotype registers medium-sized by frequency. The V call is TRBV5-4, the J call TRBJ1-3. The CDR3 spans 14 residues. The germline gives CDR1 SGHNT, CDR2 YYREEE (reference sequence). CDR3 region: CASSDQLPGNTIYF.

The rearrangement uses TRBV20-1 and TRBJ2-4; the TCRdb call, TRBD1, lacks DNA for checking. The CDR3 loop spans 16 amino acids. Looked up from germline, CDR1 is DFQATT and CDR2 is SNEGSKA (reference sequence). CDR3 sequence reads: CSARDRGDLAKNIQYF.

The CDR3 here is CASSVQGGAYEQYF. This rearrangement joins TRBV19 to TRBJ2-7; the TCRdb call, TRBD1, lacks DNA for checking. The CDR3 spans 14 residues. The germline V gene has CDR1 LNHDA and CDR2 SQIVND (reference sequence).

According to its frequency, this clonotype is medium-sized. The rearrangement links TRBV6-2 or TRBV6-3 to TRBJ2-7; TCRdb's D call, TRBD2, is unchecked because there is no DNA. Germline V gene lookup returns CDR1 MNHEY and CDR2 SVGEGT. The CDR3 runs 14 residues. This CDR3 reads CASKLAGKSYEQYF.

This clonotype ranks as medium-sized (0.01 to 0.1%) in terms of frequency. The chain recombines TRBV19 with TRBJ1-5; TCRdb gives TRBD1 as the D gene, but with no DNA this cannot be confirmed. This CDR3 region has 18 residues. Germline loops: CDR1 LNHDA, CDR2 SQIVND (reference sequence). Here the CDR3 reads CASSIAPIQGYSNQPQHF.

Considering frequency, this clonotype is medium-sized. The rearrangement joins TRBV4-1 to TRBJ2-3; as DNA is missing, the TRBD2 call by TCRdb cannot be tested. The CDR3 runs to 18 residues. Germline loops: CDR1 MGHRA, CDR2 YSYEKL. Here the CDR3 reads CASSQGTSGSTGADTQYF.

Frequency places this clonotype as medium-sized. The chain has TRBV20-1 and TRBJ2-7; with no DNA, the TCRdb D assignment of TRBD2 cannot be verified. This CDR3 has 17 amino acids. CDR1 is DFQATT and CDR2 is SNEGSKA in the germline V gene (reference sequence). CDR3 residues: CSASGEEASGRLYEQYF.

This chain joins TRBV5-6 and TRBJ2-3; TCRdb returns TRBD2, unconfirmable since there is no DNA. The CDR3 consists of 17 residues. Germline-derived CDR1 and CDR2 are SGHDT and YYEEEE. CDR3 amino acids: CASSPRTSGGLTDTQYF.

This clonotype is classed as medium-sized by frequency. V gene TRBV3-1 combines with J gene TRBJ1-2; with no DNA, the TCRdb D assignment of TRBD1 cannot be verified. The CDR3 is 16 residues long. Germline-derived CDR1 and CDR2 are LGHDT and YNNKEL (reference sequence). Here the CDR3 reads CASSLGFGTGSYGYTF.

By frequency, this clonotype registers large. The chain links TRBV18 to TRBJ2-3; the D call from TCRdb, TRBD2, cannot be confirmed without DNA. The CDR3 contains 15 residues. CDR1 and CDR2 (germline): KGHSH, LQKENI. The CDR3 loop is CASSPFSGRGDTQYF. Full variable domain (remainder filled in from reference TRBV18 and TRBJ2-3): NAGVMQNPRHLVRRRGQEARLRCSPMKGHSHVYWYRQLPEEGLKFMVYLQKENIIDESGMPKERFSAEFPKEGPSILRIQQVVRGDSAAYFCASSPFSGRGDTQYFGPGTRLTVL.

This clonotype is medium-sized by frequency. The CDR3 spells CASSLSAYLSYNEQFF. The V gene is TRBV12-3 or TRBV12-4, the J gene TRBJ2-1. There are 16 residues in the CDR3.

Frequency places this clonotype as large. The rearrangement joins TRBV5-1 to TRBJ1-1; TCRdb reports TRBD1, a call that lacks DNA to check it against. This CDR3 is 15 amino acids long. The V gene's germline CDR1 is SGHRS and CDR2 YFSETQ. This chain's CDR3 is CASSPWTGSGTEAFF.

Frequency places this clonotype as large. The chain is built from TRBV18 and TRBJ2-1. The V gene's germline CDR1 is KGHSH and CDR2 LQKENI. This CDR3 spans 14 amino acids. Here the CDR3 reads CASSPDHFYNEQFF.

By frequency, this clonotype is medium-sized. V usage is TRBV20-1 and J usage is TRBJ2-7; TCRdb's assignment of TRBD1 cannot be checked, as there is no DNA. This CDR3 is built from 15 residues. Germline CDR1 DFQATT, CDR2 SNEGSKA (reference sequence). The CDR3: CSARDLLGQGTEQYF.

Considering frequency, this clonotype is medium-sized. The chain uses TRBV20-1 and TRBJ2-3; the D gene TCRdb calls, TRBD1, cannot be checked with no DNA. CDR1 is DFQATT, CDR2 SNEGSKA, per germline (reference sequence). There are 13 residues in the CDR3. CDR3: CSARRDNTDTQYF.

According to its frequency, this clonotype is medium-sized (0.01 to 0.1%). CDR3: CASSLGGQLNTEAFF. The chain joins TRBV7-3 to TRBJ1-1; TCRdb outputs TRBD1, but without DNA this stays unchecked. Germline CDR1 is SGHTA and CDR2 is FQGTGA. The CDR3 totals 15 residues.

The chain joins TRBV2 to TRBJ2-7. The CDR3 totals 13 residues. Germline-derived CDR1 and CDR2 are SNHLY and FYNNEI. The CDR3 here is CAGNGGRTYEQYF.

According to its frequency, this clonotype is medium-sized. The chain uses TRBV20-1 and TRBJ2-5; the TCRdb call, TRBD2, lacks DNA for checking. The CDR3 has 14 amino acids. Germline lookup yields CDR1 DFQATT and CDR2 SNEGSKA (reference sequence). CDR3 amino acids: CSARDLGRGETQYF.

Judged by frequency, this clonotype is medium-sized. V is TRBV12-3 or TRBV12-4 and J is TRBJ1-5; the TRBD1 assignment by TCRdb is unverifiable without DNA. CDR3 size: 14 residues. CDR3 residues: CASSQGMSNQPQHF.

This clonotype is medium-sized (0.01 to 0.1%) by frequency. V is TRBV5-6 and J is TRBJ2-1; the TCRdb D gene call, TRBD2, has no DNA to confirm it. CDR3 size: 16 residues. The V gene's germline CDR1 is SGHDT and CDR2 YYEEEE. The CDR3 sequence: CASSLGTSGSKNEQFF.

Measured by frequency, this clonotype is large. The gene calls are TRBV7-2 and TRBJ1-2. The CDR3 spans 13 residues. The V gene's germline CDR1 is SGHTA and CDR2 FQGNSA. CDR3: CASSAQTNYGYTF.